This TCR beta chain was sequenced during a study of shared T cell receptors in the human thymus. Method: immunoSEQ multiplex PCR; TCRdb's copy keeps in-frame clones and lacks some. The sample has about 710,000 clones, 87% seen once; the top ten hold about 0.0094%. V was trimmed by 2 bases and J by 8 bases, leaving 12 bases between them. The CDR3 sequence is 14 residues long. Per germline, CDR1 SGHTA and CDR2 FQGTGA. In addition, the sample was reused for a study of human thymus T cells. That paper states: Related research found strongly overlapping thymic repertoires in unrelated individuals.

V and J are TRBV7-3 and TRBJ1-4; D may be TRBD1 (5 bases). The sequence derives from a boy under three years old with a congenital heart defect. The sequenced sample consisted of thymocytes. The chain's CDR3 is CASSLRRVEEKLFF. The CDR3 DNA sequence: TGTGCCAGCAGCTTACGCAGGGTTGAGGAAAAACTGTTTTTT.